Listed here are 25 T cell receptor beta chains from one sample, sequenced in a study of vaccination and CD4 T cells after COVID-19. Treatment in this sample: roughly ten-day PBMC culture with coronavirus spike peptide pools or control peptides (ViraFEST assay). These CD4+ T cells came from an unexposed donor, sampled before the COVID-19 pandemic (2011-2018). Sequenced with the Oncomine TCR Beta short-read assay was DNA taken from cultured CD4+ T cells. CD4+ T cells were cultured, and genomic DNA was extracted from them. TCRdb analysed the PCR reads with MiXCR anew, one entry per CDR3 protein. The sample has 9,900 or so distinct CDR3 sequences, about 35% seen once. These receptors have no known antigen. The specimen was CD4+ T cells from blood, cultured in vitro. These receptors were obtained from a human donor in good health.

The CDR3 is CASRRGEGEQFF. CDR3 bases: TGCGCCAGCAGACGGGGGGAGGGTGAGCAGTTCTTC. V and J are TRBV10-2 and TRBJ2-1; 7 bases are shared with TRBD2. The CDR3 consists of 12 residues. Per germline, CDR1 WSHSY and CDR2 SAAADI. Trimming at V came to 6 bases and at J to 9 bases, leaving 5 bases not matched to a gene.

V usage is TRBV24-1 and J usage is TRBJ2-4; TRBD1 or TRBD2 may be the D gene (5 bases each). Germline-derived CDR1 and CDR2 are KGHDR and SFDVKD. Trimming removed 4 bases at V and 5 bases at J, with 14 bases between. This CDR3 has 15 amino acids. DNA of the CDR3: TGTGCCACCAGTGACTCCAGGGACCCCCAAAACATTCAGTACTTC. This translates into CATSDSRDPQNIQYF.

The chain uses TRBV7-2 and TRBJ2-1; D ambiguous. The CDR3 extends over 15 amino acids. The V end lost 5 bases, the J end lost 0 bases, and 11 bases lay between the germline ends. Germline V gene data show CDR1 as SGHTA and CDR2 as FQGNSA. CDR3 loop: CASSVSSSSYNEQFF. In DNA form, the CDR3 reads TGTGCCAGCAGCGTCTCAAGTAGCTCCTACAATGAGCAGTTCTTC.

Written as DNA, the CDR3 is TGTGCCATCAGTGAGACGGCAACCCAGCCCCAGCATTTT. Its protein product is CAISETATQPQHF. V is TRBV10-3 and J is TRBJ1-5; D gene uncertain. CDR1 is ENHRY and CDR2 is SYGVKD in the germline V gene. This CDR3 has 13 amino acids. V shed 2 bases and J shed 7 bases, with 9 bases lying between them.

CDR3 in amino acids: CAWSVMWGRGYTF. Written as DNA, the CDR3 is TGTGCCTGGAGTGTAATGTGGGGCAGGGGCTACACCTTC. V gene TRBV30 combines with J gene TRBJ1-2; tentative D call: TRBD1 (5 bases). Trimming pared 0 bases from V and 8 bases from J, leaving 13 bases between. CDR1 is GTSNPN and CDR2 is SVGIG in the germline V gene (reference sequence). The length of the CDR3 is 13 residues.

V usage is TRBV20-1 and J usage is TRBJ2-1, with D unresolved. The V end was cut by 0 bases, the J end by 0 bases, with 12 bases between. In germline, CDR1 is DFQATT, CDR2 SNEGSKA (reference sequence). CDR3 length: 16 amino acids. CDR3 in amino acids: CSARDPAPSSYNEQFF. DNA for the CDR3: TGCAGTGCTAGAGACCCCGCCCCCAGCTCCTACAATGAGCAGTTCTTC.

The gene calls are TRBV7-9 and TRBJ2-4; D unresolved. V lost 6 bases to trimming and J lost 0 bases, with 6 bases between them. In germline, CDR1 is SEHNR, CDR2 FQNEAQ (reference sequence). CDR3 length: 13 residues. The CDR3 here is CASRGLAKNIQYF. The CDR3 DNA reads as TGTGCCAGCAGGGGATTAGCCAAAAACATTCAGTACTTC.

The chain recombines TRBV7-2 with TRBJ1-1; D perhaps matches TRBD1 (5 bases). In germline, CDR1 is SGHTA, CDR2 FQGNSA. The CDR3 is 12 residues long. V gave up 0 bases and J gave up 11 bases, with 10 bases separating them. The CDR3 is CASSLAWGGAFF. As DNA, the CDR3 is TGTGCCAGCAGCTTAGCGTGGGGGGGGGCTTTCTTT.

CDR3 DNA: TGTGCCAGCAGCCCTTCTCGGGATAGGGAGCTGTTTTTT. Amino acids: CASSPSRDRELFF. V gene TRBV7-3 combines with J gene TRBJ2-2, with TRBD2 as a possible D gene (5 bases). V lost 5 bases and J lost 9, with 13 bases in between. CDR1 is SGHTA and CDR2 is FQGTGA in the germline V gene. The CDR3 has 13 amino acids. Full variable domain (outside the CDR3, taken from reference TRBV7-3 and TRBJ2-2): GAGVSQTPSNKVTEKGKYVELRCDPISGHTALYWYRQSLGQGPEFLIYFQGTGAADDSGLPNDRFFAVRPEGSVSTLKIQRTERGDSAVYLCASSPSRDRELFFGEGSRLTVL.

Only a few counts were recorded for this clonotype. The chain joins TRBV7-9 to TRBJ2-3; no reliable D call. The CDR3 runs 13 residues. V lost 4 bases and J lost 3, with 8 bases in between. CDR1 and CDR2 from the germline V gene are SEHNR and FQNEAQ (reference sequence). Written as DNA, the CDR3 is TGTGCCAGCAGCTACCTCGGGACAGATACGCAGTATTTT. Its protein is CASSYLGTDTQYF. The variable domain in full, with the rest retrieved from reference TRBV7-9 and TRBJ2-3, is DTGVSQNPRHKITKRGQNVTFRCDPISEHNRLYWYRQTLGQGPEFLTYFQNEAQLEKSRLLSDRFSAERPKGSFSTLEIQRTEQGDSAMYLCASSYLGTDTQYFGPGTRLTVL.

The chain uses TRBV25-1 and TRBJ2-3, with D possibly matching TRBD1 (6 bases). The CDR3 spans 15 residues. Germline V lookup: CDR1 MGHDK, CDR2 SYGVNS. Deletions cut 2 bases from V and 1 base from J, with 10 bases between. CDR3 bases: TGTGCCAGCAGTGAACAGGGGTTGGGCACAGATACGCAGTATTTT. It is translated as CASSEQGLGTDTQYF.

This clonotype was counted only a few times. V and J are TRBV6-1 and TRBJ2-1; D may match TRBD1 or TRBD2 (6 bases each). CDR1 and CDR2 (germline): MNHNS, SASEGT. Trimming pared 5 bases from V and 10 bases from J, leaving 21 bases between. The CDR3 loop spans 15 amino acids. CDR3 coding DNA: TGTGCCAGCAGTACCACATGGGGGGCCGGGGTAGAGCAGTTCTTC. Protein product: CASSTTWGAGVEQFF.

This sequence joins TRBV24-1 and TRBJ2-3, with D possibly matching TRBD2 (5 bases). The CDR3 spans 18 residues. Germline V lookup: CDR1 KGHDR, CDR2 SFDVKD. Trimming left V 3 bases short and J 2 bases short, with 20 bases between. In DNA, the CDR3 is TGTGCCACCAGTGATCCATACCGTCCCGGGGTTAACACAGATACGCAGTATTTT. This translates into CATSDPYRPGVNTDTQYF.

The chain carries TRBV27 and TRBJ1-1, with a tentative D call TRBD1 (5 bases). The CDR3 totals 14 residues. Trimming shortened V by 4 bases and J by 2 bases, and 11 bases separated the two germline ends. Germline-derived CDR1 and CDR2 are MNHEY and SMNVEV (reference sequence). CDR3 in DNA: TGTGCCAGCAGTTCGGGACTCACCAACACTGAAGCTTTCTTT. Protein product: CASSSGLTNTEAFF.

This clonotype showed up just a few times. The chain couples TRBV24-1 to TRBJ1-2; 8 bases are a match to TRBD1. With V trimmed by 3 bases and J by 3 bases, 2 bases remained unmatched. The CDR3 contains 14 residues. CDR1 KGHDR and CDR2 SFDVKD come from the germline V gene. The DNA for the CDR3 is TGTGCCACCAGTGATGACAGGGGACACTATGGCTACACCTTC. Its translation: CATSDDRGHYGYTF.

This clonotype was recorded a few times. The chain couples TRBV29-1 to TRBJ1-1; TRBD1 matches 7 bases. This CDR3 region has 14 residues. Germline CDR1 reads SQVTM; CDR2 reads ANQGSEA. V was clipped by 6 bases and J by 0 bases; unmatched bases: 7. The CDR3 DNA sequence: TGCAGCGTCCAACCAGGGGGAATGAACACTGAAGCTTTCTTT. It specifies CSVQPGGMNTEAFF. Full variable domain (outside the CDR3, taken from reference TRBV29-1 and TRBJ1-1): SAVISQKPSRDICQRGTSLTIQCQVDSQVTMMFWYRQQPGQSLTLIATANQGSEATYESGFVIDKFPISRPNLTFSTLTVSNMSPEDSSIYLCSVQPGGMNTEAFFGQGTRLTVV.

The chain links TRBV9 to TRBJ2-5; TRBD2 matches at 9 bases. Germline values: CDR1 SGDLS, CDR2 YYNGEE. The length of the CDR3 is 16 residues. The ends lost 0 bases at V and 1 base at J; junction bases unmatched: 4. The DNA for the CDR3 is TGTGCCAGCAGCGTAGACCTAGCGGGATCCCAAGAGACCCAGTACTTC. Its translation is CASSVDLAGSQETQYF.

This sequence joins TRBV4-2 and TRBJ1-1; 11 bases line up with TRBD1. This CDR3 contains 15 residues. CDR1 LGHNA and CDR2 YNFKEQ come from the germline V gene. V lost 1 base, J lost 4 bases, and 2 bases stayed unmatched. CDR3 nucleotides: TGTGCCAGCAGCCAAGTCGGGACAGGGGGCACTGAAGCTTTCTTT. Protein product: CASSQVGTGGTEAFF.

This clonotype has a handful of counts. In DNA form, the CDR3 reads TGTGCCAGCAGCCCCTACCAACGGACAGGGTTGGGCTACACCTTC. Its translation is CASSPYQRTGLGYTF. The J gene is TRBJ1-2, the V gene TRBV5-4; TRBD1 matches at 8 bases. This CDR3 comprises 15 residues. The trim removed 4 bases at V and 8 bases at J, leaving 13 bases unmatched. The germline gives CDR1 SGHNT, CDR2 YYREEE (reference sequence).

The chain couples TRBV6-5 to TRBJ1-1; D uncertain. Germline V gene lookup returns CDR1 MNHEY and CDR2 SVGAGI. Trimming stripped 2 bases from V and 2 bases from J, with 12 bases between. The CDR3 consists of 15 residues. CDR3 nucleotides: TGTGCCAGCAGTTACCACACAGCCTCTAACACTGAAGCTTTCTTT. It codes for CASSYHTASNTEAFF.

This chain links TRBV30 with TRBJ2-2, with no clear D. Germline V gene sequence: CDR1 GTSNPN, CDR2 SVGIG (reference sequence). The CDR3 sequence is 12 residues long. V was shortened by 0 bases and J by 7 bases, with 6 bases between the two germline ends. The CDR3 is CAWSVRGGELFF. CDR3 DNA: TGTGCCTGGAGTGTACGCGGCGGGGAGCTGTTTTTT.

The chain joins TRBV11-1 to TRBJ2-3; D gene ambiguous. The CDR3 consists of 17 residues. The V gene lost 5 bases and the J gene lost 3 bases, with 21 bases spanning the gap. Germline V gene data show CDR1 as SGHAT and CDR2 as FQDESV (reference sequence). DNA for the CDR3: TGTGCCAGCAGCGCCGATGGAGCTGGAATTGTAACAGATACGCAGTATTTT. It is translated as CASSADGAGIVTDTQYF.

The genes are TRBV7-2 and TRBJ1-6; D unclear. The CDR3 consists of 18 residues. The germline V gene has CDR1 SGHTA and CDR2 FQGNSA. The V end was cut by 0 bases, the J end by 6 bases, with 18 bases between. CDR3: CASSLAVMTRRLNSPLHF. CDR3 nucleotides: TGTGCCAGCAGCTTAGCAGTGATGACTCGGAGGCTTAATTCACCCCTCCACTTT.

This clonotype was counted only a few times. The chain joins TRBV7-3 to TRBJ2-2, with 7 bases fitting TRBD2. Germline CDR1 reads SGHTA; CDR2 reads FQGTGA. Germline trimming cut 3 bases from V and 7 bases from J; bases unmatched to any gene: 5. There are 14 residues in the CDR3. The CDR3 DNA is TGTGCCAGCAGCTTTATAGGGGAGGGCGGGGAGCTGTTTTTT. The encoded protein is CASSFIGEGGELFF.

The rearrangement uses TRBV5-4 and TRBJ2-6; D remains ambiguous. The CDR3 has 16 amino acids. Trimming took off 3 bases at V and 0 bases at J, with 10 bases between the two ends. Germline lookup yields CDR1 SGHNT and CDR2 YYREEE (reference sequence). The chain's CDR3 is CASSSTWSSGANVLTF. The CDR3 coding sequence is TGTGCCAGCAGCTCGACATGGAGCTCTGGGGCCAACGTCCTGACTTTC.